This TCR beta chain originates from a study of blood T cell repertoires in COVID-19. Study-level information: The United States, Italy and Spain provided the acute and convalescent COVID-19 samples. PBMCs, B-cell-depleted T cells, or T cells were the source of the cDNA or gDNA that made up the material.

Germline V lookup: CDR1 SGHDT, CDR2 YYEEEE. V lost 1 base and J 4 bases, leaving 8 bases between the germline ends. The CDR3 is 13 amino acids. In the original processing: Estimation of nucleated cell counts was performed using reference gene primer amplification. Profiling relied on immunoSEQ multiplex PCR, and the TCRdb table lists in-frame clones only, not all of them. V and J calls and clone size are copied from that table; D and trimming were computed from the DNA. The data hold around 99,000 clones, with about four fifths observed a single time. The sequence derives from a man aged 70 or older with acute or convalescent COVID-19. J is TRBJ1-1 and V is TRBV5-6; possibly TRBD1 for D (5 bases). Material: peripheral blood. The CDR3 here is CASSLRGGTEAFF. CDR3 bases: TGTGCCAGCAGCTTGCGGGGGGGCACTGAAGCTTTCTTT.